Listed below are T cell receptor beta chains from one sample, sequenced in a study of T cell clones after liver transplantation. Assay: immunoSEQ multiplex PCR; the TCRdb copy retains only in-frame clones and omits some. The sample has about 74,000 clones, under 90% seen once. The sequences come from CD4+ T cells from blood, collected before liver transplant. These receptors were obtained from a human donor who received a liver transplant. Each CDR3 is given with its conserved first and last residue. The order of the fields is V gene, D gene, J gene, CDR3 length, clone size, CDR3 DNA, CDR3 protein. A D gene is named only where the DNA matches it firmly. Clone size appears in some rows only: once, few, many, or a class for an expanded clone.

TRBV19	-	TRBJ2-5	12	-	TGTGCCAGTTCCCGAGGGCGAGAGACCCAGTACTTC	CASSRGRETQYF
TRBV5-1	-	TRBJ2-6	15	-	TGCGCCAGCAGCTTAGACGGTACTGGGGCCAACGTCCTGACTTTC	CASSLDGTGANVLTF
TRBV20-1	-	TRBJ2-3	11	-	TGCAGTGCTAAGACTAGTCATACGCAGTATTTT	CSAKTSHTQYF
TRBV30	-	TRBJ2-7	12	-	TGTGCCTGGAGCAGACAGTTCTACGAGCAGTACTTC	CAWSRQFYEQYF
TRBV6-1	-	TRBJ2-5	13	-	TGTGCCAGCACCCTACGGGGGTCAGAGACCCAGTACTTC	CASTLRGSETQYF
TRBV7-2	-	TRBJ2-7	14	-	TGTGCCAGCAGCTTAGACGTGAGTACCTACGAGCAGTACTTC	CASSLDVSTYEQYF
TRBV9	TRBD2	TRBJ2-1	16	-	TGTGCCAGCAGCGTAGGGTTAGCGGGGGTTTACAATGAGCAGTTCTTC	CASSVGLAGVYNEQFF
TRBV30	TRBD2	TRBJ2-5	17	-	TGTGCCTGGAGCGACCGCTGGGGACTAGCTGGGAAAGAGACCCAGTACTTC	CAWSDRWGLAGKETQYF
TRBV29-1	TRBD1	TRBJ1-2	13	-	TGCAGCGTCGGGACAGGGGGCGGCTATGGCTACACCTTC	CSVGTGGGYGYTF
TRBV19	TRBD1	TRBJ1-5	15	-	TGTGCCAGTAGTATGGAGACAGGGTATCATCAGCCCCAGCATTTT	CASSMETGYHQPQHF
TRBV2	-	TRBJ2-5	13	-	TGTGCCAGCAGTCGACCCGGGGAGCAGACCCAGTACTTC	CASSRPGEQTQYF
TRBV27	-	TRBJ2-1	15	-	TGTGCCAGCAGTTCTTGGGTAAGGGGGTCGAATGAGCAGTTCTTC	CASSSWVRGSNEQFF
TRBV4-1	-	TRBJ1-4	16	-	TGCGCCAGCAGCTTACCTTTGGCGGGGAGAGGTGAAAAACTGTTTTTT	CASSLPLAGRGEKLFF
TRBV11-2	-	TRBJ2-4	16	few	TGTGCCAGCAGCTTAGGGGCCTCAAAAGCCAAAAACATTCAGTACTTC	CASSLGASKAKNIQYF
TRBV14	-	TRBJ2-5	13	-	TGTGCCAGCAGCCTCGACCCCCGGGAGACCCAGTACTTC	CASSLDPRETQYF
TRBV7-8	-	TRBJ1-4	16	-	TGTGCCAGCAGCCGAAGGGGGGCAGCGACGGTTGAAAAACTGTTTTTT	CASSRRGAATVEKLFF
TRBV19	-	TRBJ1-1	14	-	TGTGCCAGTACCCCCCTTGACAGGATAACTGAAGCTTTCTTT	CASTPLDRITEAFF
TRBV7-9	-	TRBJ1-3	17	-	TGTGCCAGCAGCCCTGGGGGGGCTCGGGCCTCGGCGAACACCATATATTTT	CASSPGGARASANTIYF
TRBV4-3	-	TRBJ2-1	17	-	TGCGCCAGCAGCCAAGGACTACCAAAGAGCTCCTACAATGAGCAGTTCTTC	CASSQGLPKSSYNEQFF
TRBV19	TRBD1	TRBJ2-7	13	-	TGTGCCAGTAGGGGACAGAGCACCTACGAGCAGTACTTC	CASRGQSTYEQYF
TRBV2	-	TRBJ2-5	13	-	TGTGCCAGCAGTAAGGACAGCCAAGAGACCCAGTACTTC	CASSKDSQETQYF
TRBV5-1	-	TRBJ2-2	15	-	TGCGCCAGCAGCCAACAAGCGGTTAGCACCGGGGAGCTGTTTTTT	CASSQQAVSTGELFF
TRBV5-1	TRBD1	TRBJ2-7	17	once	TGCGCCTCCCGCCCCCCAGGGGGCGCAGGAAGGGGATACGAGCAGTACTTC	CASRPPGGAGRGYEQYF
TRBV7-9	-	TRBJ2-2	14	-	TGTGCCAGCAGCTTAGACGGAGACACCGGGGAGCTGTTTTTT	CASSLDGDTGELFF
TRBV7-9	-	TRBJ1-1	13	-	TGTGCCAGCAGCTTAGTTAGGAACACTGAAGCTTTCTTT	CASSLVRNTEAFF
TRBV28	-	TRBJ2-2	13	-	TGTGCCAGCAGTGATTCGAACACCGGGGAGCTGTTTTTT	CASSDSNTGELFF
TRBV23-1	-	TRBJ1-3	17	-	TGCGCCAGCCGACCGTTCCGTCCCCGGGCGGGGGGAAACACCATATATTTT	CASRPFRPRAGGNTIYF
TRBV28	-	TRBJ2-7	14	-	TGTGCCAGCAGTTTGGGGGGGCAAAGGAACGAGCAGTACTTC	CASSLGGQRNEQYF
TRBV20-1	-	TRBJ1-4	11	-	TGCAGTGCTAGAGATGCAGGACAACTGTTTTTT	CSARDAGQLFF
TRBV7-6	TRBD1	TRBJ2-7	13	-	TGTGCCAGCAGCTTAGGACAGGGGGTCGAGCAGTACTTC	CASSLGQGVEQYF
TRBV16	TRBD1	TRBJ1-4	15	once	TGTGCCAGCAGCCAAACGGACAGGACTAATGAAAAACTGTTTTTT	CASSQTDRTNEKLFF
TRBV9	TRBD2	TRBJ2-3	16	-	TGTGCCAGCAGCGTAGAGCGGGGACTATTCACAGATACGCAGTATTTT	CASSVERGLFTDTQYF
TRBV7-2	-	TRBJ2-2	15	-	TGTGCCAGCAGCTTAGAGAGACTACCTCTCGGGGAGCTGTTTTTT	CASSLERLPLGELFF
TRBV11-2	TRBD2	TRBJ2-1	15	-	TGTGCCAGCAGCTTAGATGGCGGGAGTCGGAATGAGCAGTTCTTC	CASSLDGGSRNEQFF
TRBV5-1	TRBD2	TRBJ2-2	18	-	TGCGCCAGCAGCTTGGTGACTAGCGGGAGATTAAACACCGGGGAGCTGTTTTTT	CASSLVTSGRLNTGELFF